The clone carrying this TCR beta chain was observed many times. What it binds is unknown. The data stem from a study of T cells in Graves' hyperthyroidism and ophthalmopathy. Notes on the study in general: In blood, most of the thyroid clonotypes expanded above 0.001 were also present.

The junction had 5 bases not matched to a gene; V was cut back by 1 base and J by 0 bases. The germline gives CDR1 MNHEY, CDR2 SMNVEV (reference sequence). The CDR3 contains 16 residues. Amplification yielded TCR beta CDR3 regions, with RNA transcripts as the source. Researchers ran a first-round RT-PCR on the TCR CDR3 using the HTBI primer set. A single record per CDR3 protein comes from TCRdb applying MiXCR to the multiplex PCR reads. The sample lists some 270,000 distinct CDR3 sequences, roughly 15% occurring once. This TCR was recovered from a young woman with Graves' hyperthyroidism that later progressed to Graves' ophthalmopathy. The chain links TRBV27 to TRBJ2-5, with TRBD2 matching 7 bases. The specimen was blood. CDR3 residues: CASSLWGGGYQETQYF. DNA for the CDR3: TGTGCCAGCAGTTTATGGGGGGGGGGGTACCAAGAGACCCAGTACTTC.